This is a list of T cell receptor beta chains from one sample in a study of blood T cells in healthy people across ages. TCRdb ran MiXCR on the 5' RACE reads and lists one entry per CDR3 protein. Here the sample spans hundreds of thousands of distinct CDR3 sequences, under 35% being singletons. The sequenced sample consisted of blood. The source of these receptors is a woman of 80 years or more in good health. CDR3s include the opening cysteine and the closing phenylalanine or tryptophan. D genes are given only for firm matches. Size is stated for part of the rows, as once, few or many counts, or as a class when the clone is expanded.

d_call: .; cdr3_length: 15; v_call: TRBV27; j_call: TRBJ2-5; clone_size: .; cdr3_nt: TGTGCCAGCAGAGAAAGGGGGAGGATGGACAATGAGCAGTACTTC; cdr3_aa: CASRERGRMDNEQYF
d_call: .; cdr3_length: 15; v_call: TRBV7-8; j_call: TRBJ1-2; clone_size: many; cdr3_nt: TGTGCCAGCAGCCCTAACGCAGGGCCTAACTATGGCTACACCTTC; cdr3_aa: CASSPNAGPNYGYTF
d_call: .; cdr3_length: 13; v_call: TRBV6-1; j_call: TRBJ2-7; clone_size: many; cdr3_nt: TGTGCCAGCAGTGAAGGGATACCCTACGAGCAGTACTTC; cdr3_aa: CASSEGIPYEQYF
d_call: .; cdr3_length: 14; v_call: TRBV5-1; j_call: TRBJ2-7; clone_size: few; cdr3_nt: TGCGCCAGCAGCTTGGCCAGGGGCAACAATGAGCGGTACTTC; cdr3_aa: CASSLARGNNERYF
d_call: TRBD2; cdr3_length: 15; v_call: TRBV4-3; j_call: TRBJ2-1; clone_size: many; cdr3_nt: TGCGCCAGCAGCCATGAGGAGCGGGGGGACAATGAGCAGTTCTTC; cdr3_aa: CASSHEERGDNEQFF
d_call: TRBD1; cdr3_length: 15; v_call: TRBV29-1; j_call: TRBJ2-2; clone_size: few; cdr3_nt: TGCAGCGTACGAGCCGGACAGGCGAACACCGGGGAGCTGTTTTTT; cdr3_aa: CSVRAGQANTGELFF
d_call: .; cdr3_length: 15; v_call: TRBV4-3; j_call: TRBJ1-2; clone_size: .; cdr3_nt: TGCGCCAGCAGCCAAGAAGAAAAGGGTATACATGGCTACACCTTC; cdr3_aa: CASSQEEKGIHGYTF
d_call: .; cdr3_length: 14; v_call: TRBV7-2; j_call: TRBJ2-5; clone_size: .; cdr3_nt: TGTGCCAGCAGCCTGACACCGTCCGAAGAGACCCAGTACTTC; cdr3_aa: CASSLTPSEETQYF
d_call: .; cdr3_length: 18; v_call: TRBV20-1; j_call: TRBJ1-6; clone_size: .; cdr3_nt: TGCAGTGCTAGAGTCCGGGGCTTCGGGACCGCAAAGAATTCACCCCTCCACTTT; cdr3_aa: CSARVRGFGTAKNSPLHF
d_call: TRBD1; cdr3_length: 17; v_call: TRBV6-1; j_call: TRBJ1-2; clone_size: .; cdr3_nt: TGTGCCAGCAGTGTAATAACCGGGACAGGGTCTAACTATGGCTACACCTTC; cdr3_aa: CASSVITGTGSNYGYTF
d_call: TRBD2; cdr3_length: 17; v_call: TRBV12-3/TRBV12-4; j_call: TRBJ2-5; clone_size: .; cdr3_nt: TGTGCCAGCAGTTTAGGAAACGTGGGAGGGCCCTCGGAGACCCAGTACTTC; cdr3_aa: CASSLGNVGGPSETQYF
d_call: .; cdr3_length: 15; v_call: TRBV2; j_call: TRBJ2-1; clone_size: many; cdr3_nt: TGTGCCAGCAGTGATAGTAGCGGAGCCTACAATGAGCAGTTCTTC; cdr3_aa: CASSDSSGAYNEQFF
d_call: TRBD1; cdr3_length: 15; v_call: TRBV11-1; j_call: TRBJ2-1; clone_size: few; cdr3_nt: TGTGCCAGCAGCTTAGGGGAGACAGGGGGGTTTGAGCAGTTCTTC; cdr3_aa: CASSLGETGGFEQFF
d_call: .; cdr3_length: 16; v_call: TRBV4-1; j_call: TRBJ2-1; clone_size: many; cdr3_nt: TGCGCCAGCAGCCAAGAAGGGACCATCTATGCCAATGAGCAGTTCTTC; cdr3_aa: CASSQEGTIYANEQFF
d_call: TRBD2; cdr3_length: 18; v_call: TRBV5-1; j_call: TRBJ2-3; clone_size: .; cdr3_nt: TGCGCCAGCCAGCGGGCACTAGCGGGATTAGGGGGCACAGATACGCAGTATTTT; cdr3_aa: CASQRALAGLGGTDTQYF
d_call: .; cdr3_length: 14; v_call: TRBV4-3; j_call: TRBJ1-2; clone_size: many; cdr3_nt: TGCGCCAGCAGCCATACAGGGACTAACTATGGCTACACCTTC; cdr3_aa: CASSHTGTNYGYTF
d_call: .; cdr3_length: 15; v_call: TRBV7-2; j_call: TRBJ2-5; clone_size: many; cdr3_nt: TGTGCCAGCAGCAAACGTGTGTCAGTCGCGGAGACCCAGTACTTC; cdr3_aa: CASSKRVSVAETQYF
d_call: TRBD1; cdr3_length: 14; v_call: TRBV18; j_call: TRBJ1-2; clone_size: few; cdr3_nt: TGTGCCAGCTCACGTGGGACAGCATCCTATGGCTACACCTTC; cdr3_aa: CASSRGTASYGYTF
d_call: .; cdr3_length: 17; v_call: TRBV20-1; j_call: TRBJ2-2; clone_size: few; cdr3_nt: TGCAGTGCTAGAACTCTCGGCCAGGGGTGGGGTACCGGGGAGCTGTTTTTT; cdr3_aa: CSARTLGQGWGTGELFF
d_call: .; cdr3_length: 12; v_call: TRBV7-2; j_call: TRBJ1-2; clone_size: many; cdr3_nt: TGTGCCAGCAGCTTAACCCTCTATGGCTACACCTTC; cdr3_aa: CASSLTLYGYTF
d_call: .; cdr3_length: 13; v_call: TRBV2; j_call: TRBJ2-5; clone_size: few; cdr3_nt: TGTGCCAGCAGTGAAGACTCCCAAGAGACCCAGTACTTC; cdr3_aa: CASSEDSQETQYF
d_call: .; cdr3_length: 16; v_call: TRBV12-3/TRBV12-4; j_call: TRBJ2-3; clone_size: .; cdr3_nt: TGTGCCAGCAGTTTAGCGGGGGGGCCTAGCACAGATGCGCAGTATTTT; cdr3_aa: CASSLAGGPSTDAQYF
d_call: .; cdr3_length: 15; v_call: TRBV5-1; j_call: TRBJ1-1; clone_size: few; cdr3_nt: TGCGCCAGCAGCTTGTGGGGAGCTACGTCGACTGAAGCTTTCTTT; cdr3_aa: CASSLWGATSTEAFF
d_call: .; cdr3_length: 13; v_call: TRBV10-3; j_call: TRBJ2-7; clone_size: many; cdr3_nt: TGTGCCATCAGGGACAGGACTACCTACGAGCAGTACTTC; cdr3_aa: CAIRDRTTYEQYF
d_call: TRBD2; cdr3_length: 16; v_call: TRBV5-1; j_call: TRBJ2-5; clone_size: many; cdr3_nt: TGCGCCAGCAGCCTCACTAGCGGGGAGTTCCAAGAGACCCAGTACTTC; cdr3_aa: CASSLTSGEFQETQYF
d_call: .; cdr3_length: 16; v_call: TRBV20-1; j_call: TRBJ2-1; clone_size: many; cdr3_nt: TGCAGTGCCGCCGACGGGGGACGGGGGGCTTACAATGAGCAGTTCTTC; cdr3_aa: CSAADGGRGAYNEQFF
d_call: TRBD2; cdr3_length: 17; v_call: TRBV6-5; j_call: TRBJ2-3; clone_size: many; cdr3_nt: TGTGCCAGCAGTTACTCGGAACTAGCGGGGTTCACAGATACGCAGTATTTT; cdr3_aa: CASSYSELAGFTDTQYF
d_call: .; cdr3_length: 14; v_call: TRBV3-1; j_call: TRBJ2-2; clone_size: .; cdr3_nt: TGTGCCAGCAGCCGAGGGGCGAACACCGGGGAGCTGGTTTTT; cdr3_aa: CASSRGANTGELVF
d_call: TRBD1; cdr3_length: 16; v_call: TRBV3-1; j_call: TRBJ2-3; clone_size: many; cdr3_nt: TGTGCCAGCAGTCACTACAGGGGCCTCAACACAGATACGCAGTATTTT; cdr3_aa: CASSHYRGLNTDTQYF
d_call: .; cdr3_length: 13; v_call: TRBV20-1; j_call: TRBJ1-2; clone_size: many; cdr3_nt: TGCAGTGCTAGAGTGACAGGCTCGGGGGGCTACACCTTC; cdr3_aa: CSARVTGSGGYTF
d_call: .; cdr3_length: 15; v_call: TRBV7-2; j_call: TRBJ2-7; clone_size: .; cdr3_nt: TGTGCCAGCAGCTTGAACGGAGCGGTGGGCTACGAGCAGTACTTC; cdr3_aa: CASSLNGAVGYEQYF
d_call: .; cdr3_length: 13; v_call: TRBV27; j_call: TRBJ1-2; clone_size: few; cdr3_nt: TGTGCCAGCAGTTTTGAAACAGGCTATGGCTACACCTTC; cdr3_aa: CASSFETGYGYTF